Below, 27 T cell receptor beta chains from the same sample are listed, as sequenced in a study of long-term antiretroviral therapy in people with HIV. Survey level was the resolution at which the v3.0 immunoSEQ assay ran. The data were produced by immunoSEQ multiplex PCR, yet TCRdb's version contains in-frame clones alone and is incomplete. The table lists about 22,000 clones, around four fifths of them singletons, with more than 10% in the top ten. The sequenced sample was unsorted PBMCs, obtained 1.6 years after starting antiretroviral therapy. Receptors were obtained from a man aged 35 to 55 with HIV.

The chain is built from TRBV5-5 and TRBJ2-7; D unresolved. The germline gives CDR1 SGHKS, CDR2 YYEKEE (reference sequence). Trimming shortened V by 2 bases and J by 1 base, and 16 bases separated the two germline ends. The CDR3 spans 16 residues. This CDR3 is CASSLGTGLNSYEQYF. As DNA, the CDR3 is TGTGCCAGCAGCTTAGGTACCGGGCTCAATTCCTACGAGCAGTACTTC.

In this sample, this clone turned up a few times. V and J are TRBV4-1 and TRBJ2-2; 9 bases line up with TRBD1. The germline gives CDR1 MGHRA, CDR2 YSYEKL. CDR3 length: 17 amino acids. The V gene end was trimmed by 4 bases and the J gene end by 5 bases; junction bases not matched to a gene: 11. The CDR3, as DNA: TGCGCCAGCAGCCTCCTCCCCGGGACAGGGATTACCGGGGAGCTGTTTTTT. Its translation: CASSLLPGTGITGELFF.

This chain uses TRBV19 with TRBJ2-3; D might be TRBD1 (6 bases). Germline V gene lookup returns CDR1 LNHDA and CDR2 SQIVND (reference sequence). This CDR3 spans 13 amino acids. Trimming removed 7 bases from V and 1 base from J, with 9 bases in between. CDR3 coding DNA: TGTGCCAGTAAACACAGGGGCACAGATACGCAGTATTTT. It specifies CASKHRGTDTQYF.

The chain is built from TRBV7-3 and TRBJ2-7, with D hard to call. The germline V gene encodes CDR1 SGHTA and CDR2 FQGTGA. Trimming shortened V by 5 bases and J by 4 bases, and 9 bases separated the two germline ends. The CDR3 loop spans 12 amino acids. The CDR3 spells CASSPIPYEQYF. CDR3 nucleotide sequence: TGTGCCAGCAGCCCCATCCCTTACGAGCAGTACTTC.

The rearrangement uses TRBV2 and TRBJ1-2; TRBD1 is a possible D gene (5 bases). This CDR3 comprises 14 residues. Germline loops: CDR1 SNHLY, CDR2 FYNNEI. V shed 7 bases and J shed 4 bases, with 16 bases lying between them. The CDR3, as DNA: TGTGCCAGCACCCAGCGCCCGGGGGGCTATGGCTACACCTTC. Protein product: CASTQRPGGYGYTF.

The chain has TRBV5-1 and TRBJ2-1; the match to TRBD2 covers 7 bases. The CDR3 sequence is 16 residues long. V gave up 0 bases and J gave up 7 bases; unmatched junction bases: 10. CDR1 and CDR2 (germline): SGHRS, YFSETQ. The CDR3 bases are TGCGCCAGCAGCTTGGCCTTCGGGGGAGGGCGAAATGAGCAGTTCTTC. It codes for CASSLAFGGGRNEQFF. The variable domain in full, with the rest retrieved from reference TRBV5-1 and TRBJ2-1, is KAGVTQTPRYLIKTRGQQVTLSCSPISGHRSVSWYQQTPGQGLQFLFEYFSETQRNKGNFPGRFSGRQFSNSRSEMNVSTLELGDSALYLCASSLAFGGGRNEQFFGPGTRLTVL.

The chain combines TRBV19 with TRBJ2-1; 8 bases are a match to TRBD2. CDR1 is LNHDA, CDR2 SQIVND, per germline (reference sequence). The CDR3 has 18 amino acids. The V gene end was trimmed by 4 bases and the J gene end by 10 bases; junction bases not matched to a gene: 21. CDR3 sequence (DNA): TGTGCCAGTAGTAAGGGGCAGCCAACGGGAGGGCTCATAAGGGAGCAGTTCTTC. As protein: CASSKGQPTGGLIREQFF.

The CDR3 DNA reads as TGTGCCAGCCTACAAAATGAGGTTGGGCAGTTCTTC. Translating it yields CASLQNEVGQFF. The rearrangement uses TRBV2 and TRBJ2-1, with D unclear. This CDR3 is 12 amino acids long. From germline, CDR1 is SNHLY and CDR2 FYNNEI. V was trimmed by 8 bases and J by 12 bases, leaving 17 bases between them.

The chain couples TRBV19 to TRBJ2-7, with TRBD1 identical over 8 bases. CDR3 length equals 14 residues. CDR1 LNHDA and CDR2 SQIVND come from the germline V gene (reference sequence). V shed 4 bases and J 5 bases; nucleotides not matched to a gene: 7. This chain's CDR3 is CASSRGQGYHEQYF. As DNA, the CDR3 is TGTGCCAGTAGTAGAGGACAGGGTTACCACGAGCAGTACTTC.

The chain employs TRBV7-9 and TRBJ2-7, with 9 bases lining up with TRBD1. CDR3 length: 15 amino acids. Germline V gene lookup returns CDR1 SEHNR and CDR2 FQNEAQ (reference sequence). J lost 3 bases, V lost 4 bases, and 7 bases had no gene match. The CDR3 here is CASSYQTGGGYEQYF. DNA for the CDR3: TGTGCCAGCAGCTACCAAACAGGGGGCGGCTACGAGCAGTACTTC.

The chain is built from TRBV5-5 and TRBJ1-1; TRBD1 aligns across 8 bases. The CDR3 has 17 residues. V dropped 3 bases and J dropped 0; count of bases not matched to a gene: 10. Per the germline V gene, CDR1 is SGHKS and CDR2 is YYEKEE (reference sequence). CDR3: CASSYPEDRALNTEAFF. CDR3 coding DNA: TGTGCCAGCAGCTATCCGGAGGACAGGGCACTGAACACTGAAGCTTTCTTT. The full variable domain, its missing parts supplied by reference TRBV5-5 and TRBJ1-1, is DAGVTQSPTHLIKTRGQQVTLRCSPISGHKSVSWYQQVLGQGPQFIFQYYEKEERGRGNFPDRFSARQFPNYSSELNVNALLLGDSALYLCASSYPEDRALNTEAFFGQGTRLTVV.

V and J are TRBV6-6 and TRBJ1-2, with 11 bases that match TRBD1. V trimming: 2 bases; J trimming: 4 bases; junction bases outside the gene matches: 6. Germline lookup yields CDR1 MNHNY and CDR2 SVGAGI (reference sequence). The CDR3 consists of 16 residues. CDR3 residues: CASSYRDRGSIYGYTF. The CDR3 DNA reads TGTGCCAGCAGTTACCGGGACAGGGGGAGTATCTATGGCTACACCTTC.

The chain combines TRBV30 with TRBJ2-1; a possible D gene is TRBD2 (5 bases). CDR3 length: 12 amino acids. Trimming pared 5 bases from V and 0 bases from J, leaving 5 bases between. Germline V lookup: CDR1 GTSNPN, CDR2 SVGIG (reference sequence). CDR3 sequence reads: CAWGSSYNEQFF. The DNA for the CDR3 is TGTGCCTGGGGGAGCTCCTACAATGAGCAGTTCTTC.

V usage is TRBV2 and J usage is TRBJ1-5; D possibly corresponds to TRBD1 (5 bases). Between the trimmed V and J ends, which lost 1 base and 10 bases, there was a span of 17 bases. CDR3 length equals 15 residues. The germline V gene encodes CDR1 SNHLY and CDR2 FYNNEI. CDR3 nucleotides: TGTGCCAGCAGTGAAGAGGGGACGGCGAATTATCCCCAGCATTTT. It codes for CASSEEGTANYPQHF.

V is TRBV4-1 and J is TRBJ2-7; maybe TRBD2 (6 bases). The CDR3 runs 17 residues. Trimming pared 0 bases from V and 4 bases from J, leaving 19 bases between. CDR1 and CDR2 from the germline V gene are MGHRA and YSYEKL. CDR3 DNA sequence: TGCGCCAGCAGCCAAGAAAGTTTTGGAGGGCAGCTTTACGAGCAGTACTTC. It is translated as CASSQESFGGQLYEQYF.

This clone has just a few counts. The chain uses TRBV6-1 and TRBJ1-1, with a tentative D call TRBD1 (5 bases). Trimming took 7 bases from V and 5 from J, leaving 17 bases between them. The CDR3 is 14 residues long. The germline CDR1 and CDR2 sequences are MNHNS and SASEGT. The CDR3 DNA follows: TGTGCCAGCACGACCGGGACCTTTTGGACTGAAGCTTTCTTT. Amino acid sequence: CASTTGTFWTEAFF.

This CDR3 reads CASSWGGPRSYEQYF. The CDR3 nucleotides are TGTGCCAGCAGTTGGGGGGGTCCTCGTTCCTACGAGCAGTACTTC. The V call is TRBV5-6, the J call TRBJ2-7; 7 bases are a match to TRBD2. Germline CDR1 reads SGHDT; CDR2 reads YYEEEE. V lost 5 bases and J lost 1; bases outside the gene matches: 9. CDR3 length: 15 residues.

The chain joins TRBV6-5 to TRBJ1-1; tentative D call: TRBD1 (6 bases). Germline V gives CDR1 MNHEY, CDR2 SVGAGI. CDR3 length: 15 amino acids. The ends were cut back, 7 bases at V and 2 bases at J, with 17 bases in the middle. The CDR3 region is CASKSNTGTNTEAFF. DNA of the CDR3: TGTGCCAGCAAATCCAATACAGGGACCAACACTGAAGCTTTCTTT.

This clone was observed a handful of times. CDR3 nucleotides: TGTGCCAGCAACGGGATCGGCTCCTACGAGCAGTACTTC. It codes for CASNGIGSYEQYF. This chain links TRBV2 with TRBJ2-7; D is perhaps TRBD2 (5 bases). Trimming left V 7 bases short and J 0 bases short, with 10 bases between. Germline V gene sequence: CDR1 SNHLY, CDR2 FYNNEI. The CDR3 runs 13 residues. Combining the CDR3 with reference TRBV2 and TRBJ2-7 gives the whole variable domain EPEVTQTPSHQVTQMGQEVILRCVPISNHLYFYWYRQILGQKVEFLVSFYNNEISEKSEIFDDQFSVERPDGSNFTLKIRSTKLEDSAMYFCASNGIGSYEQYFGPGTRLTVT.

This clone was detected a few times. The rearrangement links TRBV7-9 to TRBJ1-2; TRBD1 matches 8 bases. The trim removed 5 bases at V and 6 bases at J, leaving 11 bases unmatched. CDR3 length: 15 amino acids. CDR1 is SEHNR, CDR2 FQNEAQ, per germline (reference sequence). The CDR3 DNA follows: TGTGCCAGCAGCCTATCAGACAGGGGCGGGAATGGCTACACCTTC. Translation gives CASSLSDRGGNGYTF.

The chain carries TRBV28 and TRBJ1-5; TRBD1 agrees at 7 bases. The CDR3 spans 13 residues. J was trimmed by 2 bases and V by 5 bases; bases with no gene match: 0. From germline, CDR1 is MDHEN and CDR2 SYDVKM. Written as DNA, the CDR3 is TGTGCCAGCAGTGGGACAGGCAATCAGCCCCAGCATTTT. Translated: CASSGTGNQPQHF.

CDR3 residues: CASSLDSNNEQFF. CDR3 nucleotides: TGTGCCAGCAGCTTAGATTCCAACAATGAGCAGTTCTTC. The V call is TRBV11-3, the J call TRBJ2-1; D uncertain. Trimming took off 0 bases at V and 5 bases at J, with 5 bases between the two ends. The CDR3 sequence is 13 residues long. CDR1 and CDR2 (germline): SGHNT, YENEEA. The whole variable domain, filled in from reference TRBV11-3 and TRBJ2-1, reads EAGVVQSPRYKIIEKKQPVAFWCNPISGHNTLYWYLQNLGQGPELLIRYENEEAVDDSQLPKDRFSAERLKGVDSTLKIQPAELGDSAVYLCASSLDSNNEQFFGPGTRLTVL.

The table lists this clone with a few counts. The CDR3 coding sequence is TGTGCCAGCAGCTTTAGGTGGAGCAATCAGCCCCAGCATTTT. Protein sequence: CASSFRWSNQPQHF. The V and J genes are TRBV5-8 and TRBJ1-5; D is unclear. V was clipped by 2 bases and J by 1 base, with 7 bases between them. The CDR3 has 14 amino acids. CDR1 is SGHTS, CDR2 YDEGEE, per germline. The variable domain in full, with the rest retrieved from reference TRBV5-8 and TRBJ1-5, is EAGVTQSPTHLIKTRGQQATLRCSPISGHTSVYWYQQALGLGLQFLLWYDEGEERNRGNFPPRFSGRQFPNYSSELNVNALELEDSALYLCASSFRWSNQPQHFGDGTRLSIL.

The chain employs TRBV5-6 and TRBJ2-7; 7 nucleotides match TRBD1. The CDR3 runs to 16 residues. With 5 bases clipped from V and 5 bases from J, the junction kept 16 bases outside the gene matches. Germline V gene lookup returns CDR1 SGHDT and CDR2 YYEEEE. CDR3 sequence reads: CASSRPPLTGSNEQYF. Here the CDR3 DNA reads TGTGCCAGCAGTCGTCCACCCTTGACAGGGTCCAACGAGCAGTACTTC.

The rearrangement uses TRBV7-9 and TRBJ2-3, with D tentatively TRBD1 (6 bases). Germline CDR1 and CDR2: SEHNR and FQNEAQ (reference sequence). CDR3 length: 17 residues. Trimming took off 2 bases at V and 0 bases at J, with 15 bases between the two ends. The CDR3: CASSLRDTHTSTDTQYF. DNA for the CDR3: TGTGCCAGCAGCTTACGGGACACGCACACTAGCACAGATACGCAGTATTTT.

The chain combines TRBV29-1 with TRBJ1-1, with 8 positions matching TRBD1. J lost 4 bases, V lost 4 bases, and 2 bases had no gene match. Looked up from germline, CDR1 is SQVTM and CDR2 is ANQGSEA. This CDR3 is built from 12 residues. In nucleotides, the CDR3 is TGCAGCGTTGGGCAGGGGGCCACTGAAGCTTTCTTT. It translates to CSVGQGATEAFF. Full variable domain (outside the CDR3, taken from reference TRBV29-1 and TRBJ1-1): SAVISQKPSRDICQRGTSLTIQCQVDSQVTMMFWYRQQPGQSLTLIATANQGSEATYESGFVIDKFPISRPNLTFSTLTVSNMSPEDSSIYLCSVGQGATEAFFGQGTRLTVV.

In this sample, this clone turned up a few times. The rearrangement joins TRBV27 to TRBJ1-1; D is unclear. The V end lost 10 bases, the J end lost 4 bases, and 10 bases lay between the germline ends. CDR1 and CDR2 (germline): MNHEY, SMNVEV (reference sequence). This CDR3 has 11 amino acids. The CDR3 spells CATIGSTEAFF. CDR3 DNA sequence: TGTGCCACCATCGGTAGCACTGAAGCTTTCTTT.